Listed here is a single TCR beta chain. The antigen is not known. The record originates from a study of shared clonotypes between healthy human individuals. Whole-study results and caveats: Sharing across four donors was highest in naive CD4 (roughly 5%) and lowest in memory CD8 (0.4%).

Profiled with immunoSEQ multiplex PCR; TCRdb holds only in-frame clones, not every one. In the table there are under 650,000 clones, 90% to 96% of which are singletons. The CDR3 contains 14 residues. Germline V gives CDR1 MGHDK, CDR2 SYGVNS. The V and J ends lost 5 bases and 0 bases respectively, with 10 bases between them. V gene TRBV25-1 combines with J gene TRBJ2-5; TRBD2 is a possible D gene (6 bases). The sample taken for sequencing was naive CD4+ T cells sorted from blood. Sample subset: CD45RA+ positively selected. The receptor comes from a woman in her twenties or thirties in good health. In DNA form, the CDR3 reads TGTGCCAGCAGTCAAGGGGACTACCAAGAGACCCAGTACTTC. This gives the protein CASSQGDYQETQYF.